Below, one TCR beta chain is given with its context. What it binds is not known. Germline lookup yields CDR1 SGDLS and CDR2 YYNGEE. Trimming shortened V by 4 bases and J by 8 bases, and 15 bases separated the two germline ends. The CDR3 extends over 14 amino acids. The data derive from a study of T cell responses to AZD1222 COVID-19 vaccine. Broader study findings: Reportedly, close to half of spike-specific TCRs are directed against unmutated variant regions. An increase in Spike-specific TCR breadth and depth was observed after two AZD1222 doses. A mostly white British donor set with more females was recruited, and clonal diversity was possibly underestimated. Spike as a whole was targeted by vaccine-associated CD4 TCRs, dominant at 160-218 and 743-854.

Sequencing was performed with immunoSEQ multiplex PCR; in TCRdb, only in-frame clones are kept and a portion is missing. The data hold some 140,000 clones, with approximately 92% observed a single time. This receptor was obtained from an adult who received the AZD1222 COVID-19 vaccine. The chain employs TRBV9 and TRBJ1-4; no clear D gene. This sample comprised peripheral blood, obtained 28 days after the second AZD1222 dose. CDR3 nucleotides: TGTGCCAGCAGCACCGGCGGGGTAGAGGAAAAACTGTTTTTT. Amino acid sequence: CASSTGGVEEKLFF.